These T cell receptor beta chains were read from a single sample in a study of beta chain features in type 1 diabetes. The repertoire was sequenced with immunoSEQ multiplex PCR; TCRdb's copy has only in-frame clones and lacks some. The table shows around 690,000 clones, with about an eighth occurring only once. Material for sequencing was naive CD4+ T cells from blood. Every receptor here comes from a man aged 25-45 years with type 1 diabetes. Both conserved end residues are part of each CDR3. A D gene is named only where the DNA matches it firmly. Only part of the rows carry a size: once, few, many, or a class if the clone is expanded.

D: .; J: TRBJ1-5; V: TRBV9; size: few; CDR3: CASSVAANQPQHF; DNA: TGTGCCAGCAGCGTAGCGGCCAATCAGCCCCAGCATTTT
D: .; J: TRBJ2-5; V: TRBV9; size: .; CDR3: CASSVDREETQYF; DNA: TGTGCCAGCAGCGTAGATAGGGAAGAGACCCAGTACTTC
D: .; J: TRBJ1-4; V: TRBV7-2; size: .; CDR3: CASSLGYWATNEKLFF; DNA: TGTGCCAGCAGCTTAGGTTACTGGGCAACTAATGAAAAACTGTTTTTT
D: TRBD1; J: TRBJ2-3; V: TRBV10-3; size: few; CDR3: CAISFTPGQGTDTQYF; DNA: TGTGCCATCAGTTTCACTCCGGGACAGGGCACAGATACGCAGTATTTT
D: .; J: TRBJ2-5; V: TRBV29-1; size: .; CDR3: CSVHAGTETQYF; DNA: TGCAGCGTTCATGCGGGGACAGAGACCCAGTACTTC
D: TRBD1; J: TRBJ1-4; V: TRBV7-9; size: .; CDR3: CASSERQGPPTNEKLFF; DNA: TGTGCCAGCAGCGAACGACAGGGCCCCCCAACTAATGAAAAACTGTTTTTT
D: .; J: TRBJ2-5; V: TRBV15; size: few; CDR3: CATQLGSGSSATQYF; DNA: TGTGCCACCCAGTTGGGGTCGGGGAGTTCGGCGACCCAGTACTTC
D: .; J: TRBJ2-1; V: TRBV19; size: .; CDR3: CASTPRASYNEQFF; DNA: TGTGCCAGTACCCCCCGAGCCTCCTACAATGAGCAGTTCTTC
D: .; J: TRBJ1-2; V: TRBV29-1; size: .; CDR3: CSVDGQDSYGYTF; DNA: TGCAGCGTTGACGGACAAGATTCATATGGCTACACCTTC
D: .; J: TRBJ1-2; V: TRBV29-1; size: .; CDR3: CSVLDLTNYGYTF; DNA: TGCAGCGTACTGGACTTAACCAACTATGGCTACACCTTC
D: .; J: TRBJ2-7; V: TRBV28; size: few; CDR3: CASSLGRGSQGEQYF; DNA: TGTGCCAGCAGTTTAGGGCGAGGGTCCCAAGGCGAGCAGTACTTC
D: TRBD1; J: TRBJ1-2; V: TRBV27; size: .; CDR3: CASGNRGTNYGYTF; DNA: TGTGCCAGCGGGAACAGGGGAACTAACTATGGCTACACCTTC
D: .; J: TRBJ2-7; V: TRBV30; size: once; CDR3: CAWSVNGDSYEQYF; DNA: TGTGCCTGGAGTGTGAACGGCGACTCCTACGAGCAGTACTTC
D: .; J: TRBJ1-2; V: TRBV6-1; size: few; CDR3: CASSEMWSSNYGYTF; DNA: TGTGCCAGCAGTGAAATGTGGTCTTCTAACTATGGCTACACCTTC
D: TRBD1; J: TRBJ1-1; V: TRBV29-1; size: .; CDR3: CSANDRDRGYTEAFF; DNA: TGCAGCGCCAACGACCGGGACAGGGGGTACACTGAAGCTTTCTTT
D: .; J: TRBJ1-2; V: TRBV29-1; size: .; CDR3: CSVLSDYYGYTF; DNA: TGCAGCGTTTTGTCGGATTACTATGGCTACACCTTC
D: .; J: TRBJ2-7; V: TRBV14; size: few; CDR3: CASSLGRHSYEQYF; DNA: TGTGCCAGCAGCTTAGGACGGCATTCCTACGAGCAGTACTTC
D: .; J: TRBJ1-1; V: TRBV7-2; size: .; CDR3: CASSIPPGVTEAFF; DNA: TGTGCCAGCAGCATTCCCCCTGGGGTCACTGAAGCTTTCTTT
D: .; J: TRBJ1-1; V: TRBV7-2; size: .; CDR3: CASTSRQQNTEAFF; DNA: TGTGCCAGCACTTCGAGACAGCAGAACACTGAAGCTTTCTTT
D: .; J: TRBJ2-7; V: TRBV7-2; size: .; CDR3: CASSLASGSREQYF; DNA: TGTGCCAGCAGCTTAGCTTCGGGATCGCGCGAGCAGTACTTC
D: TRBD2; J: TRBJ2-3; V: TRBV7-9; size: .; CDR3: CASRGPGLAGGRTDTQYF; DNA: TGTGCCAGCAGGGGACCGGGACTAGCGGGGGGACGCACAGATACGCAGTATTTT
D: TRBD1; J: TRBJ2-3; V: TRBV30; size: .; CDR3: CAWSRTGPTDTQYF; DNA: TGTGCCTGGAGTCGGACAGGGCCCACAGATACGCAGTATTTT
D: .; J: TRBJ1-1; V: TRBV29-1; size: .; CDR3: CSVVGGNTEAFF; DNA: TGCAGCGTTGTTGGGGGGAACACTGAAGCTTTCTTT
D: .; J: TRBJ2-7; V: TRBV28; size: .; CDR3: CASSRRDDYEQYF; DNA: TGTGCCAGCAGCAGGAGGGACGACTACGAGCAGTACTTC
D: .; J: TRBJ2-7; V: TRBV5-1; size: few; CDR3: CASSLGSPNYEQYF; DNA: TGCGCCAGCAGCTTGGGCTCCCCCAACTACGAGCAGTACTTC
D: TRBD1; J: TRBJ2-1; V: TRBV7-8; size: .; CDR3: CASNRDRAYNEQFF; DNA: TGTGCCAGCAACCGGGACAGGGCTTACAATGAGCAGTTCTTC
D: TRBD2; J: TRBJ2-7; V: TRBV7-9; size: .; CDR3: CASSPLSGGAGSYEQYF; DNA: TGTGCCAGCAGCCCGCTAAGCGGGGGGGCGGGTTCCTACGAGCAGTACTTC
D: .; J: TRBJ1-5; V: TRBV30; size: few; CDR3: CAWRGLSDQPQHF; DNA: TGTGCCTGGAGAGGGTTAAGCGATCAGCCCCAGCATTTT
D: TRBD2; J: TRBJ2-3; V: TRBV6-1; size: .; CDR3: CASSEHPSGVTDTQYF; DNA: TGTGCCAGCAGTGAACACCCTAGCGGGGTCACAGATACGCAGTATTTT
D: .; J: TRBJ1-5; V: TRBV18; size: few; CDR3: CASSPEDKHQPQHF; DNA: TGTGCCAGCTCACCAGAGGACAAACATCAGCCCCAGCATTTT
D: .; J: TRBJ2-4; V: TRBV6-5; size: .; CDR3: CASSPASEGKNIQYF; DNA: TGTGCCAGCAGCCCCGCGTCAGAGGGCAAAAACATTCAGTACTTC
D: .; J: TRBJ1-6; V: TRBV27; size: .; CDR3: CASSLGMKGSSYNSPLHF; DNA: TGTGCCAGCAGTTTAGGTATGAAGGGGAGCTCCTATAATTCACCCCTCCACTTT
D: TRBD1; J: TRBJ1-5; V: TRBV7-2; size: .; CDR3: CASSSSAGTGDNQPQHF; DNA: TGTGCCAGCAGCTCTTCGGCCGGGACAGGGGACAATCAGCCCCAGCATTTT
D: .; J: TRBJ2-5; V: TRBV30; size: few; CDR3: CAWSQIGQSGTQYF; DNA: TGTGCCTGGAGTCAAATAGGACAGTCCGGGACCCAGTACTTC
D: .; J: TRBJ2-7; V: TRBV14; size: .; CDR3: CASSQVVGSPFEQYF; DNA: TGTGCCAGCAGCCAAGTTGTAGGATCTCCCTTCGAGCAGTACTTC
D: .; J: TRBJ2-5; V: TRBV7-6; size: .; CDR3: CASSLQVGETQYF; DNA: TGTGCCAGCAGCTTACAGGTTGGGGAGACCCAGTACTTC
D: TRBD1; J: TRBJ2-7; V: TRBV4-2; size: .; CDR3: CASSSLAGGMVGTLYEQYF; DNA: TGTGCCAGCAGCTCTCTGGCAGGGGGCATGGTCGGGACCCTCTACGAGCAGTACTTC
D: TRBD1; J: TRBJ1-6; V: TRBV28; size: .; CDR3: CASRPQGNGSPLHF; DNA: TGTGCCAGCAGACCACAGGGGAACGGTTCACCCCTCCACTTT
D: .; J: TRBJ1-2; V: TRBV2; size: .; CDR3: CASSDGSLYGYTF; DNA: TGTGCCAGCAGTGATGGCAGTTTATATGGCTACACCTTC
D: TRBD1; J: TRBJ2-5; V: TRBV7-2; size: few; CDR3: CASTSTGNQETQYF; DNA: TGTGCCAGCACCTCGACAGGGAACCAAGAGACCCAGTACTTC
D: .; J: TRBJ1-1; V: TRBV4-2; size: few; CDR3: CASSQGFGENTEAFF; DNA: TGTGCCAGCAGCCAAGGATTTGGGGAGAACACTGAAGCTTTCTTT
D: .; J: TRBJ1-5; V: TRBV6-5; size: few; CDR3: CASSYDPNQPQHF; DNA: TGTGCCAGCAGCTACGACCCGAATCAGCCCCAGCATTTT
D: TRBD1; J: TRBJ1-5; V: TRBV23-1; size: .; CDR3: CASSQSKSGQGDNQPQHF; DNA: TGCGCCAGCAGTCAATCGAAATCGGGACAGGGCGACAATCAGCCCCAGCATTTT
D: TRBD2; J: TRBJ2-1; V: TRBV11-2; size: few; CDR3: CASSFQRGNEQFF; DNA: TGTGCCAGCAGCTTCCAGCGGGGCAATGAGCAGTTCTTC
D: TRBD2; J: TRBJ2-1; V: TRBV7-9; size: .; CDR3: CASSLASSGEGNEQFF; DNA: TGTGCCAGCAGCTTAGCGTCTAGCGGGGAGGGCAATGAGCAGTTCTTC
D: TRBD1; J: TRBJ1-5; V: TRBV29-1; size: few; CDR3: CSVWDREGGSQPQHF; DNA: TGCAGCGTCTGGGACAGGGAAGGGGGCAGTCAGCCCCAGCATTTT
D: .; J: TRBJ1-2; V: TRBV30; size: .; CDR3: CAWSRGSYGYTF; DNA: TGTGCCTGGAGTAGGGGAAGCTATGGCTACACCTTC
D: .; J: TRBJ2-5; V: TRBV2; size: .; CDR3: CASSQGPETQYF; DNA: TGTGCCAGCAGTCAGGGGCCCGAGACCCAGTACTTC
D: TRBD1; J: TRBJ2-7; V: TRBV5-4; size: few; CDR3: CASSLRTGIYYEQYF; DNA: TGTGCCAGCAGCTTGCGGACAGGGATTTACTACGAGCAGTACTTC
D: TRBD1; J: TRBJ2-7; V: TRBV7-2; size: .; CDR3: CASSRDREYEQYF; DNA: TGTGCCAGCAGTCGGGACAGGGAATACGAGCAGTACTTC
D: TRBD2; J: TRBJ2-7; V: TRBV7-9; size: .; CDR3: CASSTNQKLAGWYEQYF; DNA: TGTGCCAGCAGCACTAACCAGAAACTAGCGGGGTGGTACGAGCAGTACTTC
D: .; J: TRBJ2-7; V: TRBV30; size: few; CDR3: CAWGPRGSLTGEQYF; DNA: TGTGCCTGGGGACCCCGGGGGAGCCTTACGGGCGAGCAGTACTTC
D: .; J: TRBJ1-1; V: TRBV7-9; size: few; CDR3: CASTQRGAMNTEAFF; DNA: TGTGCCAGCACCCAGAGAGGGGCTATGAACACTGAAGCTTTCTTT
D: .; J: TRBJ1-2; V: TRBV7-9; size: few; CDR3: CASSLRSGYTF; DNA: TGTGCCAGCAGCCTACGTTCTGGCTACACCTTC
D: .; J: TRBJ1-2; V: TRBV5-4; size: few; CDR3: CASRTANYGYTF; DNA: TGTGCCAGCAGGACAGCTAACTATGGCTACACCTTC
D: .; J: TRBJ1-4; V: TRBV28; size: .; CDR3: CASGRAFNEKLFF; DNA: TGTGCCAGCGGCAGGGCGTTTAATGAAAAACTGTTTTTT
D: TRBD1; J: TRBJ2-7; V: TRBV11-2; size: .; CDR3: CASSPGQGYEQYF; DNA: TGCGCCAGCAGCCCCGGACAGGGGTACGAGCAGTACTTC
D: .; J: TRBJ1-2; V: TRBV19; size: few; CDR3: CASSIEQGKGYTF; DNA: TGTGCCAGTAGTATAGAACAGGGAAAGGGCTACACCTTC